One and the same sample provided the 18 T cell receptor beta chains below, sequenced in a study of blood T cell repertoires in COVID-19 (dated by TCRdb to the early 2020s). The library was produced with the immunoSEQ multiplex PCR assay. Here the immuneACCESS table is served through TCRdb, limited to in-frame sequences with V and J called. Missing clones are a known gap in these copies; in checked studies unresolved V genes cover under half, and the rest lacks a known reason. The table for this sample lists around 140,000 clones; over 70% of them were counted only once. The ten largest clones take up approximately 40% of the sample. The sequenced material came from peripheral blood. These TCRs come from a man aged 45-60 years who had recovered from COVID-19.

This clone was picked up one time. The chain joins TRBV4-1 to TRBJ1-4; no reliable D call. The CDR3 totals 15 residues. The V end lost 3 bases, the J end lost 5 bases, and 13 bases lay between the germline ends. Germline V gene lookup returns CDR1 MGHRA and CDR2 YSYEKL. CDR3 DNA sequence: TGCGCCAGCAGCCAGTGGCCGGGGTTCAATGAAAAACTGTTTTTT. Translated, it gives CASSQWPGFNEKLFF.

The DNA for the CDR3 is TGTGCCAGCAGCTTAGTTCTAGCGGGGGGGCTCGACGAGCAGTACTTC. Amino acids: CASSLVLAGGLDEQYF. V is TRBV7-2 and J is TRBJ2-7, with 12 bases lining up with TRBD2. The CDR3 runs to 16 residues. Germline CDR1 reads SGHTA; CDR2 reads FQGNSA. J was trimmed by 5 bases and V by 1 base; bases with no gene match: 6.

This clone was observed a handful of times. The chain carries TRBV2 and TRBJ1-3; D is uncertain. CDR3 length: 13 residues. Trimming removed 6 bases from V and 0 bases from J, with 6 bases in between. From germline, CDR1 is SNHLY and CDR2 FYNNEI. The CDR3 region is CASRRSSGNTIYF. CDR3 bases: TGTGCCAGCAGAAGGAGCTCTGGAAACACCATATATTTT.

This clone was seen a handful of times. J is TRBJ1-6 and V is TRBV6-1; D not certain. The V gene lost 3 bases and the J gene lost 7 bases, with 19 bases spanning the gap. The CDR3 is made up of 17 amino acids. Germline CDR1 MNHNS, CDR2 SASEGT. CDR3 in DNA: TGTGCCAGCAGTGATTCCCCCAGCGGATCCTTCAATTCACCCCTCCACTTT. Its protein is CASSDSPSGSFNSPLHF.

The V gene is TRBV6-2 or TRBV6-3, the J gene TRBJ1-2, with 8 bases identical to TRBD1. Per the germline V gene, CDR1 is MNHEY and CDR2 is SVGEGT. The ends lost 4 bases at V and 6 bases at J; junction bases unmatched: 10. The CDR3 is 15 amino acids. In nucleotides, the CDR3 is TGTGCCAGCAGTTTCGGACAGGGAAGGTGGGATGGCTACACCTTC. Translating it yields CASSFGQGRWDGYTF.

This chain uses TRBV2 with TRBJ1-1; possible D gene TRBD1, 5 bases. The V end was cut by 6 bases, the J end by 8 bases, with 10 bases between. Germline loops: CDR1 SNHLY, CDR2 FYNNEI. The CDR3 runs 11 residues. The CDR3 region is CASSPGQEAFF. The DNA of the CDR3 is TGTGCCAGCAGCCCTGGACAAGAAGCTTTCTTT.

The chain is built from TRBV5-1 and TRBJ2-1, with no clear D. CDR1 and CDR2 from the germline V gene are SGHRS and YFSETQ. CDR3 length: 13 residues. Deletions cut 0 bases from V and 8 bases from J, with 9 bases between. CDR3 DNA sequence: TGCGCCAGCAGCTTGGGGCCGTCCGATGAGCAGTTCTTC. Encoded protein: CASSLGPSDEQFF.

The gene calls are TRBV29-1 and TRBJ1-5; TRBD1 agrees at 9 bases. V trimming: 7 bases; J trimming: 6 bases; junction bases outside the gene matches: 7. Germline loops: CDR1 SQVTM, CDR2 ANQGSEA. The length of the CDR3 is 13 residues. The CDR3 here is CSATQGAGQPQHF. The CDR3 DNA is TGCAGCGCGACACAGGGGGCGGGTCAGCCCCAGCATTTT.

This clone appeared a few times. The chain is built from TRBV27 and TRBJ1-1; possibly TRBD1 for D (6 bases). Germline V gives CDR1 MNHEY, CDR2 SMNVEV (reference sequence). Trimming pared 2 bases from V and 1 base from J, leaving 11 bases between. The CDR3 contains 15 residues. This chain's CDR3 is CASSLGQLANTEAFF. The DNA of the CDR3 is TGTGCCAGCAGTTTAGGACAGCTAGCGAACACTGAAGCTTTCTTT.

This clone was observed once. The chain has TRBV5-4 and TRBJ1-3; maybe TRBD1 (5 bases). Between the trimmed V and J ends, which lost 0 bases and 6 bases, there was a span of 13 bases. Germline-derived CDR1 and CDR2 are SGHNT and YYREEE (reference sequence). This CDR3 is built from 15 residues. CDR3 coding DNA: TGTGCCAGCAGCTTGGGTGGAGGGGCTGCAAACACCATATATTTT. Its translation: CASSLGGGAANTIYF. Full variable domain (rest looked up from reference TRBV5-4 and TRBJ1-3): ETGVTQSPTHLIKTRGQQVTLRCSSQSGHNTVSWYQQALGQGPQFIFQYYREEENGRGNFPPRFSGLQFPNYSSELNVNALELDDSALYLCASSLGGGAANTIYFGEGSWLTVV.

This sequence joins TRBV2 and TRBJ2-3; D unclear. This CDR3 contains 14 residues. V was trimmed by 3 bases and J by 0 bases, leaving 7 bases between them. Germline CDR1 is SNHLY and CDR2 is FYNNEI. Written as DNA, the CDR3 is TGTGCCAGCAGTGACACGAGTAGCACAGATACGCAGTATTTT. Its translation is CASSDTSSTDTQYF.

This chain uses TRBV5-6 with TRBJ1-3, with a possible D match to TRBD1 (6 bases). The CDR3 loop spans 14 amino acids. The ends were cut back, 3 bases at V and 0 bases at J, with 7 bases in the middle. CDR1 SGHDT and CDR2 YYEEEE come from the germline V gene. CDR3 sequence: CASSSDSSGNTIYF. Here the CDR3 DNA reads TGTGCCAGCAGCTCGGACAGCTCTGGAAACACCATATATTTT.

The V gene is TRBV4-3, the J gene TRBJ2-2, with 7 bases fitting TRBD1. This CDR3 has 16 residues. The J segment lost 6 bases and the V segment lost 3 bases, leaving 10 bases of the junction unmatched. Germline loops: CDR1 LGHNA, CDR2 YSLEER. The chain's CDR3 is CASSQMVPTGAGELFF. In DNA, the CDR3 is TGCGCCAGCAGCCAGATGGTCCCTACAGGGGCCGGGGAGCTGTTTTTT.

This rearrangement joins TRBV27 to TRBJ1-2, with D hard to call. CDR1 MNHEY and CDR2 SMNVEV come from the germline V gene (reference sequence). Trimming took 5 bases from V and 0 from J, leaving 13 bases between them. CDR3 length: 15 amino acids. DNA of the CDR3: TGTGCCAGCAGTAGATCGGTCCTAGCTAACTATGGCTACACCTTC. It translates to CASSRSVLANYGYTF.

The CDR3 sequence is CASSYSGGGYNEQFF. The CDR3 DNA reads TGTGCCAGCAGTTATAGCGGGGGCGGGTACAATGAGCAGTTCTTC. The chain recombines TRBV6-5 with TRBJ2-1; 9 bases align to TRBD2. CDR1 MNHEY and CDR2 SVGAGI come from the germline V gene. Trimming at V came to 3 bases and at J to 4 bases, leaving 4 bases not matched to a gene. The CDR3 runs to 15 residues.

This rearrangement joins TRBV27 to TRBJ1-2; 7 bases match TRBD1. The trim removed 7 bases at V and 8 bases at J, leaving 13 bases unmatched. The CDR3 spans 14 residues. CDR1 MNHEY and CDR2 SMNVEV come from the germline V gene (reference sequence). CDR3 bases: TGTGCCAGCACTTCATCCCCCGGGACAGCGGGCTACACCTTC. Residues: CASTSSPGTAGYTF.

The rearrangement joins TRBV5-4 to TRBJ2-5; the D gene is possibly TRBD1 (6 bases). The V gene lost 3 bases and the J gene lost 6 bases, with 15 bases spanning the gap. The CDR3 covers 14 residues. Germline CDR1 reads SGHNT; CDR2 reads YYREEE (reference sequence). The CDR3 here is CASSSGQPRQTQYF. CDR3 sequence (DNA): TGTGCCAGCAGCTCAGGACAGCCCAGGCAGACCCAGTACTTC. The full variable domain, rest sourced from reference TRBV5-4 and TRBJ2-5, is ETGVTQSPTHLIKTRGQQVTLRCSSQSGHNTVSWYQQALGQGPQFIFQYYREEENGRGNFPPRFSGLQFPNYSSELNVNALELDDSALYLCASSSGQPRQTQYFGPGTRLLVL.

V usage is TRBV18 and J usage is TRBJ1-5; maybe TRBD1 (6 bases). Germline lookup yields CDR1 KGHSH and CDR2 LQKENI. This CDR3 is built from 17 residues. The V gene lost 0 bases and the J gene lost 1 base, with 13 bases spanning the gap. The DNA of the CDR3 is TGTGCCAGCTCACCACCGAGAGGGCAGGGGAGCAATCAGCCCCAGCATTTT. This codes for CASSPPRGQGSNQPQHF.